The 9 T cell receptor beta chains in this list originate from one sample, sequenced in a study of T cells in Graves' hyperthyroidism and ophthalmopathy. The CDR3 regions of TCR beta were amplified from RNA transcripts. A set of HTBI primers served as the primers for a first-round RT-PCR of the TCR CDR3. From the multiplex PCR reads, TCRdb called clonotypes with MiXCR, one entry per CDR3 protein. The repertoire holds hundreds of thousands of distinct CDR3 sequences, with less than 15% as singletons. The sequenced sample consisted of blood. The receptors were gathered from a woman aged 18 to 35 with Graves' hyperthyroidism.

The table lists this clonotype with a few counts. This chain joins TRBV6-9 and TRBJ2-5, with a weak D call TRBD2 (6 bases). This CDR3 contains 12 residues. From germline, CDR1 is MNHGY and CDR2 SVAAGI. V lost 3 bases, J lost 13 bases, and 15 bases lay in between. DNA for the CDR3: TGTGCCAGCAGTTACCGCGGGATGAGCCCGTACTTC. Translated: CASSYRGMSPYF.

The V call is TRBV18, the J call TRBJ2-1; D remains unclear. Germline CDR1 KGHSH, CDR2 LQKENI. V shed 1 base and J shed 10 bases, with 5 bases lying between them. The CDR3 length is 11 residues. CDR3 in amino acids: CASSPLPEQFF. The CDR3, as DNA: TGTGCCAGCTCACCACTGCCCGAGCAGTTCTTC.

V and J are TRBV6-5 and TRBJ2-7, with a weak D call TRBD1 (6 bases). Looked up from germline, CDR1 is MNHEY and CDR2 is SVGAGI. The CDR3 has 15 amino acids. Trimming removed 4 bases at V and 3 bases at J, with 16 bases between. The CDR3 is CASSLTGTKSYEQYF. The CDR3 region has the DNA TGTGCCAGCAGTTTAACCGGGACAAAGAGCTACGAGCAGTACTTC.

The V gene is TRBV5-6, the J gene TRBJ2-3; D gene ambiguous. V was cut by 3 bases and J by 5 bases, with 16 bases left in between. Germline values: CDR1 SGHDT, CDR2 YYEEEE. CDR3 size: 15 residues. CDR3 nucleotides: TGTGCCAGCAGCTCAAGCCCACCACATGGAGATACGCAGTATTTT. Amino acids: CASSSSPPHGDTQYF.

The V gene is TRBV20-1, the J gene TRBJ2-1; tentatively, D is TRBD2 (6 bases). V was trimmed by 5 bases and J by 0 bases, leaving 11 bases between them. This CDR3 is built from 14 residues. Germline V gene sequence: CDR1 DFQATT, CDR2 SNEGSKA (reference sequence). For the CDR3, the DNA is TGCAGTGCTGTAGGGAGGAGCTCCTACAATGAGCAGTTCTTC. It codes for CSAVGRSSYNEQFF.

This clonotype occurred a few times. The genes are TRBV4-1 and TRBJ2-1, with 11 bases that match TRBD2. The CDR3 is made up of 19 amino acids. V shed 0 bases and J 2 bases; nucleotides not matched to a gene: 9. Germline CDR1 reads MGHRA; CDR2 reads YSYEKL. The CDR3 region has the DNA TGCGCCAGCAGCCAAGACTATACTAGCGGGAGTTCCCCCTACAATGAGCAGTTCTTC. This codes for CASSQDYTSGSSPYNEQFF.

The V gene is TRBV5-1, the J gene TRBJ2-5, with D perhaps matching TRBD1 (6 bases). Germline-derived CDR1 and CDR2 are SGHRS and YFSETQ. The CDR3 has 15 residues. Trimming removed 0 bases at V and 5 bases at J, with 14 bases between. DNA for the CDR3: TGCGCCAGCAGCTTGGAGCCCCGAAGGGGGGAGACCCAGTACTTC. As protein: CASSLEPRRGETQYF.

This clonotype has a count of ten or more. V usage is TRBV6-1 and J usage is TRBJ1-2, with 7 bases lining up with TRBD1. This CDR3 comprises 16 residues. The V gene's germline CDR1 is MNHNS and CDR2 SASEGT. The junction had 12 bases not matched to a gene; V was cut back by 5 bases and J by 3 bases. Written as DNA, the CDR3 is TGTGCCAGCAGTTTTTCATCAGGGGACAGAGACTATGGCTACACCTTC. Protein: CASSFSSGDRDYGYTF.

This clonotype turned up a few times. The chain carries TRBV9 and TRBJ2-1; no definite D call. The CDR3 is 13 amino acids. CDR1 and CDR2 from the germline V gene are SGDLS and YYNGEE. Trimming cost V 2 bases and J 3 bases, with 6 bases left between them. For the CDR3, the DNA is TGTGCCAGCAGCGTCTCCGGCTACAATGAGCAGTTCTTC. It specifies CASSVSGYNEQFF.